These 10 T cell receptor beta chains were sequenced from one sample in a study of regulatory T cells in long-lasting Graves disease. Both iRepertoire HTBI primers and Arm-PCR of CDR3 regions were used to build the TCR beta libraries. TCRdb redid the calling of the multiplex PCR reads with MiXCR, one entry per CDR3 protein. The sample contains approximately 310,000 distinct CDR3 sequences, 15% to 20% of which appear only once. The sample's time point: newly diagnosed GD, antithyroid drugs for less than 3 months. Following extraction of RNA from PBMCs, that RNA was used to make the TCR library. The specimen comprised peripheral blood mononuclear cells (PBMCs), sampled at new diagnosis, from a patient treated with antithyroid drugs. The source is a female donor with Graves disease.

This clonotype was observed many times. The chain links TRBV6-5 to TRBJ2-7, with 14 nucleotides matching TRBD2. Germline-derived CDR1 and CDR2 are MNHEY and SVGAGI. V trimming: 4 bases; J trimming: 6 bases; junction bases outside the gene matches: 5. The CDR3 covers 15 residues. The CDR3 nucleotides are TGTGCCAGCAGTTCGGGACTAGCGGGAGTAAGCGAGCAGTACTTC. Its protein product is CASSSGLAGVSEQYF.

The chain combines TRBV10-1 with TRBJ2-2, with a tentative D call TRBD2 (7 bases). V lost 3 bases, J lost 0 bases, and 29 bases lay in between. Germline CDR1 WNHNN, CDR2 SYGVQD (reference sequence). This CDR3 comprises 22 residues. The DNA of the CDR3 is TGCGCCAGCAGTGAAGGGGGGCCGGGTGTGCGGGAGCTCCGACCGAACACCGGGGAGCTGTTTTTT. Residues: CASSEGGPGVRELRPNTGELFF.

This clonotype was picked up many times. The J gene is TRBJ1-6, the V gene TRBV6-5, with D tentatively TRBD1 (6 bases). This CDR3 contains 15 residues. V was cut by 0 bases and J by 7 bases, with 10 bases left in between. CDR1 MNHEY and CDR2 SVGAGI come from the germline V gene. CDR3 nucleotide sequence: TGTGCCAGCAGTTACTCGAACCAGGGGAATTCACCCCTCCACTTT. Protein product: CASSYSNQGNSPLHF.

This clonotype came up many times. V gene TRBV20-1 combines with J gene TRBJ2-4; D call uncertain. V lost 6 bases and J lost 7, with 16 bases in between. Germline loops: CDR1 DFQATT, CDR2 SNEGSKA (reference sequence). This CDR3 region has 13 residues. CDR3 in amino acids: CSAPLPTNNIQYF. The CDR3 DNA is TGCAGTGCCCCACTCCCGACGAATAACATTCAGTACTTC.

Concerning this clonotype: With a much larger clone just one base away, this may be a read error. This likely comes from a read error, as the CDR3 has no conserved phenylalanine or tryptophan at its end. The chain uses TRBV5-1 and TRBJ2-1, with D unresolved. CDR3 length: 13 amino acids. The V gene lost 0 bases and the J gene lost 4 bases, with 5 bases spanning the gap. Germline V gene lookup returns CDR1 SGHRS and CDR2 YFSETQ. Here the CDR3 reads CASSLDDYNEQFY. The CDR3 DNA follows: TGCGCCAGCAGCTTGGACGATTACAATGAGCAGTTCTAC.

The sample holds many counts of this clonotype. The chain has TRBV12-3 or TRBV12-4 and TRBJ1-3; D possibly corresponds to TRBD1 (6 bases). Trimming cost V 2 bases and J 3 bases, with 14 bases left between them. There are 16 residues in the CDR3. The CDR3 nucleotides read TGTGCCAGCAGTTTATGGGGGGGCGCAGGTGGAAACACCATATATTTT. Translated: CASSLWGGAGGNTIYF.

This clonotype was seen repeatedly, ten times or more. The chain uses TRBV19 and TRBJ1-2; D remains unclear. Between the trimmed V and J ends, which lost 6 bases and 8 bases, there was a span of 22 bases. Germline lookup yields CDR1 LNHDA and CDR2 SQIVND (reference sequence). The CDR3 is made up of 15 amino acids. CDR3 region: CASRTSGPSPKGYTF. CDR3 DNA: TGTGCCAGTAGAACCTCGGGCCCTTCTCCTAAGGGCTACACCTTC.

This clonotype has a count of ten or more. This chain connects TRBV9 to TRBJ2-3, with no clear D. The CDR3 extends over 17 amino acids. The V gene lost 2 bases and the J gene lost 0 bases, with 16 bases spanning the gap. Germline loops: CDR1 SGDLS, CDR2 YYNGEE. CDR3 protein: CASSVKGSGWSTDTQYF. In nucleotides, the CDR3 is TGTGCCAGCAGCGTGAAAGGTTCCGGTTGGAGCACAGATACGCAGTATTTT. Full variable domain (remainder filled in from reference TRBV9 and TRBJ2-3): DSGVTQTPKHLITATGQRVTLRCSPRSGDLSVYWYQQSLDQGLQFLIQYYNGEERAKGNILERFSAQQFPDLHSELNLSSLELGDSALYFCASSVKGSGWSTDTQYFGPGTRLTVL.

This clonotype was seen at least ten times. CDR3 sequence: CATQWDRGRNEQFF. Here the CDR3 DNA reads TGTGCCACCCAATGGGACAGGGGGCGCAATGAGCAGTTCTTC. The chain carries TRBV15 and TRBJ2-1; 12 bases align to TRBD1. The CDR3 has 14 amino acids. The V segment lost 8 bases and the J segment 6 bases; nucleotides outside the gene matches: 5. CDR1 and CDR2 (germline): LNHNV, YYDKDF (reference sequence).

At least ten counts were recorded for this clonotype. The rearrangement links TRBV19 to TRBJ1-2, with 7 bases aligning to TRBD1. Germline-derived CDR1 and CDR2 are LNHDA and SQIVND (reference sequence). Trimming cost V 5 bases and J 7 bases; bases outside gene matches: 7. This CDR3 has 13 residues. The CDR3 region is CASSLTGETGYTF. Written as DNA, the CDR3 is TGTGCCAGTAGTTTAACAGGGGAGACTGGCTACACCTTC.